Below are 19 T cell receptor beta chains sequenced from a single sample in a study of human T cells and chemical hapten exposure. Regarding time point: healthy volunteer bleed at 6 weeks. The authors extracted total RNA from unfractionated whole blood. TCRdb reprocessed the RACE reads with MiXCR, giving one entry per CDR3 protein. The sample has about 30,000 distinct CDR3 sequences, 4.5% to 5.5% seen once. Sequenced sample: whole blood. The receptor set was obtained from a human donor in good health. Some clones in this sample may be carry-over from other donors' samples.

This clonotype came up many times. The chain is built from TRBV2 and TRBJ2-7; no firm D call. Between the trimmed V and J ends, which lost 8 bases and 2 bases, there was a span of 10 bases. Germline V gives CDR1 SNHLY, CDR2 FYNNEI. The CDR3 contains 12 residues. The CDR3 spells CASVRSPYEQYF. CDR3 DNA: TGTGCCAGCGTCAGGTCCCCCTACGAGCAGTACTTC.

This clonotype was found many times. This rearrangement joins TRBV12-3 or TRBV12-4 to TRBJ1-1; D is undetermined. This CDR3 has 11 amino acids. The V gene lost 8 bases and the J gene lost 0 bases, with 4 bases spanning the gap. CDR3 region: CASVLNTEAFF. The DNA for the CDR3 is TGTGCCAGCGTGTTGAACACTGAAGCTTTCTTT.

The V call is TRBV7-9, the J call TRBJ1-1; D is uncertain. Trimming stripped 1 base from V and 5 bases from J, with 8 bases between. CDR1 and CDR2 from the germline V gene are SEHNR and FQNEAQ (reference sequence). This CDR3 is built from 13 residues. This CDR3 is CASSLGGSTEAFF. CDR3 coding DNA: TGTGCCAGCAGCTTAGGGGGAAGTACTGAAGCTTTCTTT. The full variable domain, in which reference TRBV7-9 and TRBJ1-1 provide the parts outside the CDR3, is DTGVSQNPRHKITKRGQNVTFRCDPISEHNRLYWYRQTLGQGPEFLTYFQNEAQLEKSRLLSDRFSAERPKGSFSTLEIQRTEQGDSAMYLCASSLGGSTEAFFGQGTRLTVV.

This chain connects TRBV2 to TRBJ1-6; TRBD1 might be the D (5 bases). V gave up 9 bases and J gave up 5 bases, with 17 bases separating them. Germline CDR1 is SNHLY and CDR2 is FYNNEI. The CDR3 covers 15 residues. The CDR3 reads CASSESLGDNSPLHF. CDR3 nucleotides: TGTGCCAGTTCCGAGTCCTTGGGGGATAATTCACCCCTCCACTTT.

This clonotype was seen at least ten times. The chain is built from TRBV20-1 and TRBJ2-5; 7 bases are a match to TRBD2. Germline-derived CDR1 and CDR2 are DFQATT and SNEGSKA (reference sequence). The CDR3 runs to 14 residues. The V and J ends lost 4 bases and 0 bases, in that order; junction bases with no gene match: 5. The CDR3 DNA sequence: TGCAGTGCTACTGAAGCGGGGAACCAAGAGACCCAGTACTTC. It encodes CSATEAGNQETQYF.

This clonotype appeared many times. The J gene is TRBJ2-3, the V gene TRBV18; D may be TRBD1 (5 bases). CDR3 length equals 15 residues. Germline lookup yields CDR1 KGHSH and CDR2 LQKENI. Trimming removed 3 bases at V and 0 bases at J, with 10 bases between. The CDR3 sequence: CASSPLQASTDTQYF. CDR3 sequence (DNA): TGTGCCAGCTCACCCCTACAGGCGAGCACAGATACGCAGTATTTT.

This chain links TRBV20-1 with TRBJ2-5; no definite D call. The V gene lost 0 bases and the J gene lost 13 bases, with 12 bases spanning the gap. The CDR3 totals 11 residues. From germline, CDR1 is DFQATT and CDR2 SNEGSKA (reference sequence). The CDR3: CSARDLPSTYF. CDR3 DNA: TGCAGTGCTAGAGATCTGCCCTCTACGTACTTC.

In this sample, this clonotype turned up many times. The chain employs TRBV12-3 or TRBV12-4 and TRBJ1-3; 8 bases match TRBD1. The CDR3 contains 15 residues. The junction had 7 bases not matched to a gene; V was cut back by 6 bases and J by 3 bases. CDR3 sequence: CASRLTGGFGNTIYF. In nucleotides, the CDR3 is TGTGCCAGCAGACTCACAGGGGGTTTTGGAAACACCATATATTTT.

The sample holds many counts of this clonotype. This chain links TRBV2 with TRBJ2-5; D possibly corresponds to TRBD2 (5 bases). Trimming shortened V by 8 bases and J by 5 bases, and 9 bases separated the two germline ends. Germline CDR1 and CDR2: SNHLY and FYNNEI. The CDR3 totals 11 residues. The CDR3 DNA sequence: TGTGCCAGCGACTATGACGAGACCCAGTACTTC. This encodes CASDYDETQYF.

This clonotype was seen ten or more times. This chain's CDR3 is CATLPNGNYGYTF. The DNA for the CDR3 is TGTGCCACCTTGCCGAATGGTAACTATGGCTACACCTTC. The chain couples TRBV12-3 or TRBV12-4 to TRBJ1-2, with D unresolved. This CDR3 comprises 13 residues. The ends were cut back, 10 bases at V and 1 base at J, with 13 bases in the middle.

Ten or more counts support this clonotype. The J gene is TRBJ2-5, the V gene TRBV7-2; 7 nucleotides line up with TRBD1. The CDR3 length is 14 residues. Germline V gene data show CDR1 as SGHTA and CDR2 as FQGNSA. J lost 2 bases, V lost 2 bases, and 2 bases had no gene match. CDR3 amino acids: CASSLRTGQETQYF. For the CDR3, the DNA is TGTGCCAGCAGCTTAAGGACAGGACAAGAGACCCAGTACTTC.

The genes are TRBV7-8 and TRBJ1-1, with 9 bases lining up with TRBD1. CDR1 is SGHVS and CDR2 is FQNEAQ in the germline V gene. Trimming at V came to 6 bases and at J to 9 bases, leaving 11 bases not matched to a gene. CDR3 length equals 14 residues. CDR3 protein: CASRPWTGVRQAFF. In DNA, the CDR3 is TGTGCCAGCAGACCCTGGACAGGGGTGAGGCAAGCTTTCTTT.

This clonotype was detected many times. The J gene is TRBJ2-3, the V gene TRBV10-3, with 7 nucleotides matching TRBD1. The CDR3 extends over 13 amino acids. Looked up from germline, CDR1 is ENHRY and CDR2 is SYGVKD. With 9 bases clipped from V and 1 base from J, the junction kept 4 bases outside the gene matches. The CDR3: CAIGQVRTDTQYF. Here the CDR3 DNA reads TGTGCCATAGGACAGGTCCGCACAGATACGCAGTATTTT.

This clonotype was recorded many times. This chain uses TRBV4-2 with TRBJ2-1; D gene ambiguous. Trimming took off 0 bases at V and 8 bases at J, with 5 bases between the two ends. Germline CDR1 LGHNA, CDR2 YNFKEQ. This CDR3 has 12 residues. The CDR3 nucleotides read TGTGCCAGCAGCCAAGATCGGGATGAGCAGTTCTTC. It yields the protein CASSQDRDEQFF.

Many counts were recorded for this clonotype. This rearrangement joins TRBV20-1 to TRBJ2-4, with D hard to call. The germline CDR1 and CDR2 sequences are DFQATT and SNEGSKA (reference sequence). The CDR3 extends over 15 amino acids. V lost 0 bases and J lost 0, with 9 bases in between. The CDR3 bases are TGCAGTGCTAGAGATGACTCCCCAGCCAAAAACATTCAGTACTTC. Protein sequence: CSARDDSPAKNIQYF.

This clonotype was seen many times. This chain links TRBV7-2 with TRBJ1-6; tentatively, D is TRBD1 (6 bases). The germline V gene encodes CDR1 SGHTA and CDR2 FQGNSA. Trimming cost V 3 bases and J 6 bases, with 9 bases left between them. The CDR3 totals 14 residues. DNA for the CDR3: TGTGCCAGCAGCTTTTACAGGGCTAATTCACCCCTCCACTTT. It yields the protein CASSFYRANSPLHF.

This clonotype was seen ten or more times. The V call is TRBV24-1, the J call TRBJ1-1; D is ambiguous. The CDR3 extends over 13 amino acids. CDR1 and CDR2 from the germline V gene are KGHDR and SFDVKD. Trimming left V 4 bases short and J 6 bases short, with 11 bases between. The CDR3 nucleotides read TGTGCCACCAGTGACTCCCTTCTCTCTGAAGCTTTCTTT. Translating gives CATSDSLLSEAFF.

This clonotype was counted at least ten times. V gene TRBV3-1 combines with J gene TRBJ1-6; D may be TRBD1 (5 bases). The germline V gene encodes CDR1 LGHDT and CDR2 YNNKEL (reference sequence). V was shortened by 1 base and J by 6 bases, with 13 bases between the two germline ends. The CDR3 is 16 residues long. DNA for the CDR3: TGTGCCAGCAGCCAAGGGAGCGGGGCTCGTAATTCACCCCTCCACTTT. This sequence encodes CASSQGSGARNSPLHF.

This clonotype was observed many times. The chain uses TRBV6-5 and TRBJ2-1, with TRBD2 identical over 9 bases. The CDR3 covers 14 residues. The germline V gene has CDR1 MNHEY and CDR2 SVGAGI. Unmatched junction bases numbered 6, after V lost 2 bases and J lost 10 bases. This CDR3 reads CASSYEREAGEQFF. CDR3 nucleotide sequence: TGTGCCAGCAGTTACGAGCGGGAGGCAGGGGAGCAGTTCTTC.